The rows below give T cell receptor beta chains drawn from one sample of a study of vaccination and CD4 T cells after COVID-19. No antigen is known for these receptors. TCRdb passed the PCR reads through MiXCR, listing each CDR3 protein once. The table shows 7,500 to 10,000 distinct CDR3 sequences, with roughly 18% occurring only once. Sequencing was performed on CD4+ T cells from blood, cultured in vitro, taken after SARS-CoV-2 vaccination. The receptors were sampled from a human donor who had recovered from COVID-19. Both conserved end residues are part of each CDR3. Each record gives: J gene, V gene, CDR3 protein.

j_call: TRBJ1-1; v_call: TRBV19; cdr3_aa: CASSLMTLRGNTEAFF
j_call: TRBJ1-2; v_call: TRBV28; cdr3_aa: CASSSGQGYGYTF
j_call: TRBJ2-5; v_call: TRBV7-2; cdr3_aa: CASSHTGLRETQYF
j_call: TRBJ1-1; v_call: TRBV7-2; cdr3_aa: CASSGHQNTEAFF
j_call: TRBJ2-7; v_call: TRBV4-3; cdr3_aa: CASSQDQGGSPYEQYF
j_call: TRBJ2-1; v_call: TRBV7-9; cdr3_aa: CASSPGRSSGRAWGNEQFF
j_call: TRBJ2-7; v_call: TRBV10-1; cdr3_aa: CASSDQGQPSYEQYF
j_call: TRBJ2-5; v_call: TRBV2; cdr3_aa: CASRPIAGGTETQYF
j_call: TRBJ2-1; v_call: TRBV20-1; cdr3_aa: CSARDGGGSMARTNEQFF
j_call: TRBJ2-1; v_call: TRBV4-1; cdr3_aa: CATRTGLAGGNEQFF
j_call: TRBJ2-2; v_call: TRBV2; cdr3_aa: CASRRYQVAGELFF
j_call: TRBJ1-5; v_call: TRBV20-1; cdr3_aa: CSASRGSNSNQPQHF
j_call: TRBJ2-5; v_call: TRBV5-1; cdr3_aa: CASSDPGLTTQYF
j_call: TRBJ2-7; v_call: TRBV6-1; cdr3_aa: CASSEGYEQYF
j_call: TRBJ1-5; v_call: TRBV27; cdr3_aa: CASSIDRTPSQPQHF
j_call: TRBJ2-1; v_call: TRBV7-3; cdr3_aa: CASSSYLANEQFF
j_call: TRBJ1-1; v_call: TRBV28; cdr3_aa: CASNTGGSGTEAFF
j_call: TRBJ2-1; v_call: TRBV18; cdr3_aa: CASSPPLRGNEQFF
j_call: TRBJ2-7; v_call: TRBV20-1; cdr3_aa: CSARRDRNIFVQYF
j_call: TRBJ2-7; v_call: TRBV7-8; cdr3_aa: CASSARRSGSYEQYF
j_call: TRBJ2-7; v_call: TRBV5-1; cdr3_aa: CASSQGPPLYEQYF
j_call: TRBJ2-5; v_call: TRBV28; cdr3_aa: CASSLLSGLETQYF
j_call: TRBJ2-5; v_call: TRBV6-1; cdr3_aa: CASKTGVQETQYF
j_call: TRBJ2-7; v_call: TRBV7-9; cdr3_aa: CASSSNTGAEQYF
j_call: TRBJ2-1; v_call: TRBV7-2; cdr3_aa: CASSRAPTSQSHEQFF
j_call: TRBJ1-1; v_call: TRBV6-1; cdr3_aa: CASSPGQGSYVNTEAFF
j_call: TRBJ2-1; v_call: TRBV7-2; cdr3_aa: CASSGGGGRTFF
j_call: TRBJ1-5; v_call: TRBV4-2; cdr3_aa: CASSQVQGQNQPQHF
j_call: TRBJ2-1; v_call: TRBV19; cdr3_aa: CASSRGLADSYNEQFF
j_call: TRBJ2-3; v_call: TRBV6-1; cdr3_aa: CASSLAGGPTDTQYF
j_call: TRBJ2-1; v_call: TRBV7-2; cdr3_aa: CASSLRQGAADNEQFF
j_call: TRBJ1-1; v_call: TRBV2; cdr3_aa: CASTGRGQGFTEAFF
j_call: TRBJ2-1; v_call: TRBV25-1; cdr3_aa: CASSGFLAGAYNEQFF
j_call: TRBJ2-1; v_call: TRBV6-5; cdr3_aa: CASSYRRTGAYNEQFF
j_call: TRBJ2-7; v_call: TRBV6-1; cdr3_aa: CASRPTPGQNEQYF
j_call: TRBJ2-5; v_call: TRBV19; cdr3_aa: CASSPGHSSRETQYF
j_call: TRBJ1-5; v_call: TRBV7-9; cdr3_aa: CASSLAGGTGNQPQHF
j_call: TRBJ2-7; v_call: TRBV6-2/TRBV6-3; cdr3_aa: CASSYERSRTYEQYF
j_call: TRBJ1-5; v_call: TRBV6-2/TRBV6-3; cdr3_aa: CASTDRATYSNQPQHF